This T cell receptor beta chain was documented in a study of blood T cell repertoires in COVID-19. Germline V CDR1 and CDR2: KGHDR, SFDVKD. V lost 9 bases to trimming and J lost 2 bases, with 9 bases between them. This CDR3 comprises 12 residues. Method: immunoSEQ multiplex PCR; TCRdb's copy keeps in-frame clones and lacks some. Counted here are approximately 100,000 clones, roughly 85% occurring once; the ten biggest clones make up 1.5% to 2%. The table lists this clone with a few counts. This TCR was sampled from a woman in her sixties or seventies with active or convalescent COVID-19. Specimen: peripheral blood. The chain combines TRBV24-1 with TRBJ1-2; D is unclear. The CDR3 nucleotides are TGTGCCACCGCCGGAGGGAACTATGGCTACACCTTC. It encodes CATAGGNYGYTF.